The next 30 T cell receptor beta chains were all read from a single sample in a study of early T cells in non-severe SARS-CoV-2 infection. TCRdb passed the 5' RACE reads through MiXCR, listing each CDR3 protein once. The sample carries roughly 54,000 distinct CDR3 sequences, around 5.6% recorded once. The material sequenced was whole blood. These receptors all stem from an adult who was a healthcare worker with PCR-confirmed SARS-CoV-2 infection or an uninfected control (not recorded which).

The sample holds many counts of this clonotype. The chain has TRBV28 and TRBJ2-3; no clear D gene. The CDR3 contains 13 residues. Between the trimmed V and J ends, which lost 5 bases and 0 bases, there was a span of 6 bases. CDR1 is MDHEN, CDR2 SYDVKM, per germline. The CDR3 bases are TGTGCCAGCAGTCACCGCAGCACAGATACGCAGTATTTT. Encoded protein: CASSHRSTDTQYF.

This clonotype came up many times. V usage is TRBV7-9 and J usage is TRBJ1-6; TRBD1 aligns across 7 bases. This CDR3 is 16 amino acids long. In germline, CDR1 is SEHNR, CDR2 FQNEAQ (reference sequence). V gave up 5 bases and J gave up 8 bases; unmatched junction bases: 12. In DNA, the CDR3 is TGTGCCAGCAGCCCCGGTGGAGGGGGCTTGGATTCACCCCTCCACTTT. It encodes CASSPGGGGLDSPLHF. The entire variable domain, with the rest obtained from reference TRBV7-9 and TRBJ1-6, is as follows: DTGVSQNPRHKITKRGQNVTFRCDPISEHNRLYWYRQTLGQGPEFLTYFQNEAQLEKSRLLSDRFSAERPKGSFSTLEIQRTEQGDSAMYLCASSPGGGGLDSPLHFGNGTRLTVT.

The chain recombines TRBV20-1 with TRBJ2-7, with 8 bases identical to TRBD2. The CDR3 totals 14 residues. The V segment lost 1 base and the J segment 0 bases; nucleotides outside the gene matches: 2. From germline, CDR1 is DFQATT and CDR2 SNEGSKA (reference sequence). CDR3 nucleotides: TGCAGTGCTAGAGGGGGACTAGTCTCCTACGAGCAGTACTTC. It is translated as CSARGGLVSYEQYF.

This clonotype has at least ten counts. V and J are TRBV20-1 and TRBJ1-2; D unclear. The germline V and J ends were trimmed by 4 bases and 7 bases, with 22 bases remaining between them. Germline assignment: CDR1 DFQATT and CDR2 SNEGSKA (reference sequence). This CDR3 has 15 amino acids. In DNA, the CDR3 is TGCAGTGCTAAAGATTGGGAGGGTGGTACCGGTGGCTACACCTTC. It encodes CSAKDWEGGTGGYTF.

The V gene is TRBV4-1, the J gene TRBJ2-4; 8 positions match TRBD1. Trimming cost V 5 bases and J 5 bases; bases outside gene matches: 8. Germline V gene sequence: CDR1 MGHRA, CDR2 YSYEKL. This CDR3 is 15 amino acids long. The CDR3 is CASSRTGSSENIQYF. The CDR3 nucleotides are TGCGCCAGCAGCAGGACAGGGAGTTCGGAAAACATTCAGTACTTC.

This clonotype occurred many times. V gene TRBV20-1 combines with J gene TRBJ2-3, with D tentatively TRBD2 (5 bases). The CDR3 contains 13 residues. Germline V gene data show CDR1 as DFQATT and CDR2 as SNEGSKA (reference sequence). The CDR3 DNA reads TGCAGCGGGGTAGCGCCGACGGTAGATACGCAGTATTTT. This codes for CSGVAPTVDTQYF.

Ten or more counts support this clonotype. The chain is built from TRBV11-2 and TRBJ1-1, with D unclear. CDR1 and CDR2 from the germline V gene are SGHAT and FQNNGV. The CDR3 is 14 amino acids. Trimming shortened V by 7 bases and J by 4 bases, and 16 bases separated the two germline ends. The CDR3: CASTYFGVATEAFF. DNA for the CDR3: TGTGCCAGCACCTACTTTGGGGTCGCCACTGAAGCTTTCTTT.

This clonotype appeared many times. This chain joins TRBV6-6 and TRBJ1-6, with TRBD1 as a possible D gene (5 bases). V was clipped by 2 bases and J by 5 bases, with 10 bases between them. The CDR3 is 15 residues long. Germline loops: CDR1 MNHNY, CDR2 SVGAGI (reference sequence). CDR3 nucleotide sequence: TGTGCCAGCAGTTACCCAGGGTTGAATAATTCACCCCTCCACTTT. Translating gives CASSYPGLNNSPLHF.

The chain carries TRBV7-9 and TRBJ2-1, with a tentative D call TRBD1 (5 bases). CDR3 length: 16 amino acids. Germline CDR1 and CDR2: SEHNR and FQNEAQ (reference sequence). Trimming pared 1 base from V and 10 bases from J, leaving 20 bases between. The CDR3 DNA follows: TGTGCCAGCAGCTTAGGACGTCAGGGATTTTTGGGCGAGCAGTTCTTC. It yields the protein CASSLGRQGFLGEQFF. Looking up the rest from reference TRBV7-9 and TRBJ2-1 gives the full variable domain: DTGVSQNPRHKITKRGQNVTFRCDPISEHNRLYWYRQTLGQGPEFLTYFQNEAQLEKSRLLSDRFSAERPKGSFSTLEIQRTEQGDSAMYLCASSLGRQGFLGEQFFGPGTRLTVL.

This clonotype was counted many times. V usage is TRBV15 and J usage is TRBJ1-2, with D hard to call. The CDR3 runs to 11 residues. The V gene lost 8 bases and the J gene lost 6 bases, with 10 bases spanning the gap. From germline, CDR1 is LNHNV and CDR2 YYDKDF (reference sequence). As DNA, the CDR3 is TGTGCCACCTCCCCAGCGGATGGCTACACCTTC. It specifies CATSPADGYTF. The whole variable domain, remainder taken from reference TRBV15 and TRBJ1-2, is DAMVIQNPRYQVTQFGKPVTLSCSQTLNHNVMYWYQQKSSQAPKLLFHYYDKDFNNEADTPDNFQSRRPNTSFCFLDIRSPGLGDTAMYLCATSPADGYTFGSGTRLTVV.

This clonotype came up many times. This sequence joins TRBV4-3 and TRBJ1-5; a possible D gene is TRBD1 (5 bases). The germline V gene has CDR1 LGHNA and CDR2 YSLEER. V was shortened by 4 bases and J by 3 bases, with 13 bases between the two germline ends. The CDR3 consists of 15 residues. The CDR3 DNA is TGCGCCAGCAGCCTCAACGGGGGATACAATCAGCCCCAGCATTTT. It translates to CASSLNGGYNQPQHF.

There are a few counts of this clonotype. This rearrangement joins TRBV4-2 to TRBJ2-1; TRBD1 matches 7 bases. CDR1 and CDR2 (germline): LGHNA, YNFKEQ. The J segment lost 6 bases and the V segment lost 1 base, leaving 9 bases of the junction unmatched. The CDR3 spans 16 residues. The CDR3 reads CASSQGETGKVNEQFF. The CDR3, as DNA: TGTGCCAGCAGCCAAGGGGAGACAGGGAAGGTCAATGAGCAGTTCTTC.

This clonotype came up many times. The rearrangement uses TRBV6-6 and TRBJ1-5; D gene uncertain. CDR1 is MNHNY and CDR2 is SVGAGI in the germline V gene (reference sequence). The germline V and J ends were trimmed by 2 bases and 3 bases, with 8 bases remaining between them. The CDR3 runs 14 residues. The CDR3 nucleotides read TGTGCCAGCAGTTACGGGGATTTCAATCAGCCCCAGCATTTT. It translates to CASSYGDFNQPQHF.

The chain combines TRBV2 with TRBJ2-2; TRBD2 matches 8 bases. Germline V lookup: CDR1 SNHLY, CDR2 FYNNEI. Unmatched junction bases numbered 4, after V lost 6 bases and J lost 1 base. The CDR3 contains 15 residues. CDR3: CASRTSAGNTGELFF. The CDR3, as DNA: TGTGCCAGCAGGACTAGCGCCGGGAACACCGGGGAGCTGTTTTTT. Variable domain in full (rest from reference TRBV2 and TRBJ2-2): EPEVTQTPSHQVTQMGQEVILRCVPISNHLYFYWYRQILGQKVEFLVSFYNNEISEKSEIFDDQFSVERPDGSNFTLKIRSTKLEDSAMYFCASRTSAGNTGELFFGEGSRLTVL.

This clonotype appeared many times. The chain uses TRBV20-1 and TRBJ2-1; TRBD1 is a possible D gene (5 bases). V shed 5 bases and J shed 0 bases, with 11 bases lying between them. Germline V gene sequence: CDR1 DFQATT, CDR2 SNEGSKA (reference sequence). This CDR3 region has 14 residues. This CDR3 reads CSAGAEVSYNEQFF. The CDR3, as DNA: TGCAGTGCTGGGGCGGAAGTCTCCTACAATGAGCAGTTCTTC.

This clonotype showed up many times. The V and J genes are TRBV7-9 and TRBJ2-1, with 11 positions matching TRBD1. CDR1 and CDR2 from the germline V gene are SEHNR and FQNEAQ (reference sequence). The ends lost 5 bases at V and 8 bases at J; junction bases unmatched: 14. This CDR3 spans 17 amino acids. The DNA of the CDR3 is TGTGCCAGCAGCCCCGTCTGGACAGGGGGCGTTAACGATGAGCAGTTCTTC. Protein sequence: CASSPVWTGGVNDEQFF. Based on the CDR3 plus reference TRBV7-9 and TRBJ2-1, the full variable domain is DTGVSQNPRHKITKRGQNVTFRCDPISEHNRLYWYRQTLGQGPEFLTYFQNEAQLEKSRLLSDRFSAERPKGSFSTLEIQRTEQGDSAMYLCASSPVWTGGVNDEQFFGPGTRLTVL.

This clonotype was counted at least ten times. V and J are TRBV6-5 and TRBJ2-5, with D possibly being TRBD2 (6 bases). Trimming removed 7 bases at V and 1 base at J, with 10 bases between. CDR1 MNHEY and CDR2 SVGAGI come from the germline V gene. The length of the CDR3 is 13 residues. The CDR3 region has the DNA TGTGCCAGCAAGGAGGGGTTCCAAGAGACCCAGTACTTC. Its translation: CASKEGFQETQYF.

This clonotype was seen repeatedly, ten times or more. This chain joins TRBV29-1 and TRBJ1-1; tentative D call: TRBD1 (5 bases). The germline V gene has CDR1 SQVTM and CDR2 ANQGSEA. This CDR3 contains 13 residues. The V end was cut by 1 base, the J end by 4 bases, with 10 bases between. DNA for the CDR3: TGCAGCGTTGAAGTCCGGGGCGGCACTGAAGCTTTCTTT. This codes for CSVEVRGGTEAFF.

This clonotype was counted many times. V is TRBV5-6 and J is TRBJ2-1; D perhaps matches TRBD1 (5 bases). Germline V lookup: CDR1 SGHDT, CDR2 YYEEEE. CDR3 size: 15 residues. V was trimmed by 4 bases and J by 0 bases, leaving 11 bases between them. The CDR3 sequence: CASSLQAASYNEQFF. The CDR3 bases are TGTGCCAGCAGCCTACAGGCCGCCTCCTACAATGAGCAGTTCTTC.

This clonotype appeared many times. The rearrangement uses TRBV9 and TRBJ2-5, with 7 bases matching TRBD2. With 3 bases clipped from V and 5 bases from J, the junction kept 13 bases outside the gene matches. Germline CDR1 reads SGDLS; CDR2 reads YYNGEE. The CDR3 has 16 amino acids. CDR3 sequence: CASSAGGGMVVETQYF. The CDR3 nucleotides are TGTGCCAGCAGCGCTGGGGGAGGGATGGTAGTCGAGACCCAGTACTTC.

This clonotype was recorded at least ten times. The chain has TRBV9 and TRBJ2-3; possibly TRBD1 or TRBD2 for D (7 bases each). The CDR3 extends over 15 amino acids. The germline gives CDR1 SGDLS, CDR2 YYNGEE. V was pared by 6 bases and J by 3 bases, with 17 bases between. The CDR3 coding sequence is TGTGCCAGCACCGACAGGGACTACCTAACAGATACGCAGTATTTT. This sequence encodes CASTDRDYLTDTQYF.

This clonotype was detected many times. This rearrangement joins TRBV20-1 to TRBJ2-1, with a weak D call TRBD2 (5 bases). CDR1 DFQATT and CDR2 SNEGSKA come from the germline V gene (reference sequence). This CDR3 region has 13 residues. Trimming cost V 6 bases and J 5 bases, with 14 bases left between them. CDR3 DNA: TGCAGTGCCGTATGGACTCACCACAATGAGCAGTTCTTC. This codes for CSAVWTHHNEQFF.

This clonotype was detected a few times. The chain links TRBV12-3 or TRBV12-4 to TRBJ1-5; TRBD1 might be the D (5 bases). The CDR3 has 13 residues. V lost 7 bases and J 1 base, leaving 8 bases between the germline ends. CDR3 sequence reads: CASNRGSNQPQHF. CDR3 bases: TGTGCCAGCAACCGGGGGAGCAATCAGCCCCAGCATTTT.

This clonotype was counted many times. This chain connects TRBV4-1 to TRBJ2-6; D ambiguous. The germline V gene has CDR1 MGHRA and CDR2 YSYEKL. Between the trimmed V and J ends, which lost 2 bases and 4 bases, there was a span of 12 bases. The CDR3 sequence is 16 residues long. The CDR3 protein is CASSQTSQAGANVLTF. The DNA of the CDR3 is TGCGCCAGCAGCCAAACGTCCCAGGCCGGGGCCAACGTCCTGACTTTC.

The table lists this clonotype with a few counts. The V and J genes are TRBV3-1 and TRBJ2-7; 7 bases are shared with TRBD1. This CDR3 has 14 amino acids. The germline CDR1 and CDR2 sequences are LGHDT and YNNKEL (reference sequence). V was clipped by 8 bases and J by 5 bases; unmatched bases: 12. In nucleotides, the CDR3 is TGTGCCAGCGGACGCAGGGGGAGCCGGGACGAGCAGTACTTC. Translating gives CASGRRGSRDEQYF.

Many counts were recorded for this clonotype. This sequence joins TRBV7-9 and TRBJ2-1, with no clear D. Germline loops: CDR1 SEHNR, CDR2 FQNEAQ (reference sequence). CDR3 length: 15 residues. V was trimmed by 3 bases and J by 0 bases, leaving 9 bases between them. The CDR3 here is CASSFPRSSYNEQFF. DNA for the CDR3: TGTGCCAGCAGCTTTCCGCGGAGCTCCTACAATGAGCAGTTCTTC.

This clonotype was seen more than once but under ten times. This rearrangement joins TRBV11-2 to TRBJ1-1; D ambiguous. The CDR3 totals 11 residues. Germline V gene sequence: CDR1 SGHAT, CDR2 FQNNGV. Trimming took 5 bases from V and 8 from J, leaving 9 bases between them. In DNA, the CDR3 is TGTGCCAGCAGCCTCCAAGGAGAAGCTTTCTTT. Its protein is CASSLQGEAFF.

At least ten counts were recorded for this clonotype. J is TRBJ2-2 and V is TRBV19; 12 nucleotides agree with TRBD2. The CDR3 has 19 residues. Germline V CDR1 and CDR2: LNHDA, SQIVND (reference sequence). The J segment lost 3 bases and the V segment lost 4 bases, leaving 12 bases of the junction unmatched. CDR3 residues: CASSTRTGGLAGYTGELFF. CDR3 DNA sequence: TGTGCCAGTAGTACCCGGACAGGGGGACTAGCGGGTTACACCGGGGAGCTGTTTTTT.

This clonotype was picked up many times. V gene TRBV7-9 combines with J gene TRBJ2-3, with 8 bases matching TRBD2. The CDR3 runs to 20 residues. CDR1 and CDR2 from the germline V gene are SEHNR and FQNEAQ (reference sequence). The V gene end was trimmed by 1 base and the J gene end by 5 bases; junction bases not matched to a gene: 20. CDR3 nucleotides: TGTGCCAGCAGCTTAGATTACCGAGGTTTCCAGCGGGAGTATGGAGATACGCAGTATTTT. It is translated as CASSLDYRGFQREYGDTQYF. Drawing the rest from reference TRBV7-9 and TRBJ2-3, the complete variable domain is DTGVSQNPRHKITKRGQNVTFRCDPISEHNRLYWYRQTLGQGPEFLTYFQNEAQLEKSRLLSDRFSAERPKGSFSTLEIQRTEQGDSAMYLCASSLDYRGFQREYGDTQYFGPGTRLTVL.

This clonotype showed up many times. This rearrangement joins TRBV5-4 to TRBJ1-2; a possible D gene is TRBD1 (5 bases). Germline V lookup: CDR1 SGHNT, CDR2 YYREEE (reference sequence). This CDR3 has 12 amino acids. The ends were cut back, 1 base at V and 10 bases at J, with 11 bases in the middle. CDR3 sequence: CASSLYGAPYTF. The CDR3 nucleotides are TGTGCCAGCAGCTTGTATGGGGCCCCCTACACCTTC.